This record covers a single T cell receptor beta chain. Germline CDR1 is SEHNR and CDR2 is FQNEAQ (reference sequence). V was clipped by 5 bases and J by 5 bases, with 12 bases between them. This CDR3 has 13 amino acids. This sample was included in a study of shared clonotypes between healthy human individuals. Sequencing was performed with immunoSEQ multiplex PCR; in TCRdb, only in-frame clones are kept and a portion is missing. The repertoire holds 2 million or so clones, with approximately 95% as singletons. Sequenced material: naive CD4+ T cells sorted from blood. Subset in this sample: CD45RA+ positively selected. This sequence joins TRBV7-9 and TRBJ1-1; D is perhaps TRBD1 (5 bases). The TCR originated in a man aged 18 to 29 in good health. CDR3 residues: CASSEGTVTEAFF. The CDR3 DNA reads as TGTGCCAGCAGCGAAGGGACGGTTACTGAAGCTTTCTTT.